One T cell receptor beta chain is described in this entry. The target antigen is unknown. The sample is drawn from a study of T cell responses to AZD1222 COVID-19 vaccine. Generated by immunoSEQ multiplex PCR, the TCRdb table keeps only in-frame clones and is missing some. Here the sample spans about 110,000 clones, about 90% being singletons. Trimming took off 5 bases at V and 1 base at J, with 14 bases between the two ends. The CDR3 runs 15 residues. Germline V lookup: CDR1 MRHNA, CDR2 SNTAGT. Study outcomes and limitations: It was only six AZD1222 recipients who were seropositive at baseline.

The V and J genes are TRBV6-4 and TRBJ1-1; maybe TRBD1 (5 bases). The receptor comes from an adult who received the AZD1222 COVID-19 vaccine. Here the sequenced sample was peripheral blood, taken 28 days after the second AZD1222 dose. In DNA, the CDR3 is TGTGCCAGCAGTTCGACCTGGGGGAAGAACACTGAAGCTTTCTTT. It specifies CASSSTWGKNTEAFF.